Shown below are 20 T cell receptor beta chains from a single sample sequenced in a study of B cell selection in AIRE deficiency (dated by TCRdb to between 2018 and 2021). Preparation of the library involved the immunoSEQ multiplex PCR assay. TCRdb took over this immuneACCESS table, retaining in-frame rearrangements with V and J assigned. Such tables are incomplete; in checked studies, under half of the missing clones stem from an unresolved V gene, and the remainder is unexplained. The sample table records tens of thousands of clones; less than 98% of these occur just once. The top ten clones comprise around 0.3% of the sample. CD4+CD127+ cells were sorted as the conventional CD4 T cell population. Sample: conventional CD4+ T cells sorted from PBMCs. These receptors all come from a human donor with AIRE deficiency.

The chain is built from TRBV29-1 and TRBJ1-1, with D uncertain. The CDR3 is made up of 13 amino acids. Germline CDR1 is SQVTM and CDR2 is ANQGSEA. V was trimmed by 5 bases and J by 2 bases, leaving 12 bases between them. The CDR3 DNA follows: TGCAGCGTTAACGGCAGGTTTAACACTGAAGCTTTCTTT. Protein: CSVNGRFNTEAFF.

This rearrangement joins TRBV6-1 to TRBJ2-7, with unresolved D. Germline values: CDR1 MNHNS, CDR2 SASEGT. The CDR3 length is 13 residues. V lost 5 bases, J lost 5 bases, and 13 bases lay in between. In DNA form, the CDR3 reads TGTGCCAGCAGTACCTCCCGGTTTGACGAGCAGTACTTC. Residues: CASSTSRFDEQYF.

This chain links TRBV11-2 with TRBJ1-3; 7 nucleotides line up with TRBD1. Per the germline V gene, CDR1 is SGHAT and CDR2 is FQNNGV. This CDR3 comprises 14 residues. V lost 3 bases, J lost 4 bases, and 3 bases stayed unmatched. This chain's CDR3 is CASSLTGRGNTIYF. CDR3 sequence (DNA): TGTGCCAGCAGCTTGACAGGGCGGGGAAACACCATATATTTT.

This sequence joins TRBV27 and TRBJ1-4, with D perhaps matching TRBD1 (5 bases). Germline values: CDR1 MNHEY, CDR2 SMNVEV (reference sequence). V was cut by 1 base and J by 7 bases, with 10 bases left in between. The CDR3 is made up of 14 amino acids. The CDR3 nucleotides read TGTGCCAGCAGTTTATTTCGGGGGAGTGAAAAACTGTTTTTT. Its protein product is CASSLFRGSEKLFF.

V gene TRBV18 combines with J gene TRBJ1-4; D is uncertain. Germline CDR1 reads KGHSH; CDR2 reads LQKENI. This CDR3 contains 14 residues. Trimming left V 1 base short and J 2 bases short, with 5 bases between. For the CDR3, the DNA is TGTGCCAGCTCACCACGGGGTACTAATGAAAAACTGTTTTTT. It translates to CASSPRGTNEKLFF.

CDR3 region: CASSFSDGELFF. As DNA, the CDR3 is TGTGCCAGCAGTTTTTCTGACGGGGAGCTGTTTTTT. The chain recombines TRBV28 with TRBJ2-2; D unresolved. Trimming took off 3 bases at V and 7 bases at J, with 6 bases between the two ends. CDR3 size: 12 residues. Germline-derived CDR1 and CDR2 are MDHEN and SYDVKM.

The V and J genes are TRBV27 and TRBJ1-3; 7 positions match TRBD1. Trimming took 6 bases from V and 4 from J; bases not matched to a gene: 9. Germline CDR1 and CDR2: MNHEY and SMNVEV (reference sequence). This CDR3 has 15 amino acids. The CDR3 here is CASRRSTGDGNTIYF. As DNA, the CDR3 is TGTGCCAGCAGACGGTCCACAGGGGACGGAAACACCATATATTTT.

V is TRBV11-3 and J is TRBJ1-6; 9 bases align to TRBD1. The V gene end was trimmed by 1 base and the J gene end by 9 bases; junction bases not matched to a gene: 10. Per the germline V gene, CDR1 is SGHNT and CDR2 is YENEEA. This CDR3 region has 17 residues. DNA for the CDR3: TGTGCCAGCAGCTTAGGTGCTAGGGACAGGGTCCGTTCACCCCTCCACTTT. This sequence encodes CASSLGARDRVRSPLHF.

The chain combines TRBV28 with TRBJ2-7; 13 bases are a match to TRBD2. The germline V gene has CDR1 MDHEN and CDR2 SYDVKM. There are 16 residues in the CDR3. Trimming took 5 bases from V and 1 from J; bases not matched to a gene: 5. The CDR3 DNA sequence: TGTGCCAGCAGTCCAGGGGGACTAGCGGGATCCTACGAGCAGTACTTC. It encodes CASSPGGLAGSYEQYF.

In DNA form, the CDR3 reads TGTGCCAGCAGTAGATACCTAGGGGGAAGCGCTGAAGCTTTCTTT. This codes for CASSRYLGGSAEAFF. This chain links TRBV6-5 with TRBJ1-1; D is possibly TRBD1 (6 bases). Germline V lookup: CDR1 MNHEY, CDR2 SVGAGI. Trimming stripped 5 bases from V and 6 bases from J, with 19 bases between. The CDR3 has 15 amino acids.

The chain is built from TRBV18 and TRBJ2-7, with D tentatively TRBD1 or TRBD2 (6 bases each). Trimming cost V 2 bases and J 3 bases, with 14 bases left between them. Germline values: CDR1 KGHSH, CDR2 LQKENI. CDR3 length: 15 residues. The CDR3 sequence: CASSPGQGRFYEQYF. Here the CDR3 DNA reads TGTGCCAGCTCACCAGGGCAGGGGAGGTTCTACGAGCAGTACTTC.

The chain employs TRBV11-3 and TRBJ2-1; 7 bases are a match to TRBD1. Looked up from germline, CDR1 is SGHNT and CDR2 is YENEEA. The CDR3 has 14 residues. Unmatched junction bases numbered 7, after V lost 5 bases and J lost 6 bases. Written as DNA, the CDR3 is TGTGCCAGCAGCCCGGGACAGACCAGCAATGAGCAGTTCTTC. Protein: CASSPGQTSNEQFF.

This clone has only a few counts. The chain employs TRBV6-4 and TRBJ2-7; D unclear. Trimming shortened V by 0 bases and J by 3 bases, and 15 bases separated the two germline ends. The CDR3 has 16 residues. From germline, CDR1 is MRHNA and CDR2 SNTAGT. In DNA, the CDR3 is TGTGCCAGCAGTGACTCCCGGGCCCATCCTGACTACGAGCAGTACTTC. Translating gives CASSDSRAHPDYEQYF.

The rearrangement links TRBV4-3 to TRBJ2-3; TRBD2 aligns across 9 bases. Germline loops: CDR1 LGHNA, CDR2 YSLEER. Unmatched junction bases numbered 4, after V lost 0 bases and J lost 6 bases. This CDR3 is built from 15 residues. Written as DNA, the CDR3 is TGCGCCAGCAGCCAAGAACTAGCGGGTTGGGATACGCAGTATTTT. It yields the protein CASSQELAGWDTQYF.

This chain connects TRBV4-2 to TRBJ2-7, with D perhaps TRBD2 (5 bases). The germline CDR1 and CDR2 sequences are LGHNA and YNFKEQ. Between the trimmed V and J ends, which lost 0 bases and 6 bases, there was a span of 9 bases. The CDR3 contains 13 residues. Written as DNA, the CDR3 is TGTGCCAGCAGCCAAGATCTAGCAGCCGAGCAGTACTTC. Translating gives CASSQDLAAEQYF.

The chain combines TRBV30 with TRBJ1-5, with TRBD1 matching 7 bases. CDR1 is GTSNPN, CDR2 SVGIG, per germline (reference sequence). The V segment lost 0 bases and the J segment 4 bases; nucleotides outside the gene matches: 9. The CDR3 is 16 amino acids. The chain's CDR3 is CAWSVYETGSNQPQHF. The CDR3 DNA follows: TGTGCCTGGAGTGTATATGAGACAGGGTCTAATCAGCCCCAGCATTTT.

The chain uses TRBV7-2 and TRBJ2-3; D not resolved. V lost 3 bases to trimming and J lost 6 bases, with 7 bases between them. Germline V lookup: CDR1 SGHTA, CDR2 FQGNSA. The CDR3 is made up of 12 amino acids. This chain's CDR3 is CASSFVLDTQYF. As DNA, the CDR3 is TGTGCCAGCAGCTTTGTACTGGATACGCAGTATTTT.

The CDR3 DNA sequence: TGCGCCAGCAGCCAAGATAGGCGACAGAACACTGAAGCTTTCTTT. It specifies CASSQDRRQNTEAFF. V is TRBV4-3 and J is TRBJ1-1, with D unclear. The CDR3 length is 15 residues. V lost 0 bases and J 1 base, leaving 9 bases between the germline ends. Germline-derived CDR1 and CDR2 are LGHNA and YSLEER.

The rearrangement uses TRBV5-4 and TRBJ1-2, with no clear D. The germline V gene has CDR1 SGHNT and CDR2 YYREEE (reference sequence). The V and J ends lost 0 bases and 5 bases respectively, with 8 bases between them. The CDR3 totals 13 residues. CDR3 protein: CASSLGVTYGYTF. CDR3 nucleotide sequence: TGTGCCAGCAGCTTGGGAGTTACTTATGGCTACACCTTC.

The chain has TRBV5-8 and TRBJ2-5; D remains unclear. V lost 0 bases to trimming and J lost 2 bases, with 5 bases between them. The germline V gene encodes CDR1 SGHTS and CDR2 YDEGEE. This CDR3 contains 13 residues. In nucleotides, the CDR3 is TGTGCCAGCAGCTTGGAAAGACAAGAGACCCAGTACTTC. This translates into CASSLERQETQYF.